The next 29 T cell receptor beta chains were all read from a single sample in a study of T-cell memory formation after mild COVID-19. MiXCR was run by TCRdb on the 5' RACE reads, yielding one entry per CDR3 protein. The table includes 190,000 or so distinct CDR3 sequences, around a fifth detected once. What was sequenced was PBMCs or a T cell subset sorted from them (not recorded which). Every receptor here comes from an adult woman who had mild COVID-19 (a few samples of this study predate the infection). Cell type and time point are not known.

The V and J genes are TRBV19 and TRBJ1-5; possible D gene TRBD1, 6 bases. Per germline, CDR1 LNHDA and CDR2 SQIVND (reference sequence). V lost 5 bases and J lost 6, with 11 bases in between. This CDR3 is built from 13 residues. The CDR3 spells CASSEAGVQPQHF. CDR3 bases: TGTGCCAGTAGTGAGGCAGGGGTTCAGCCCCAGCATTTT.

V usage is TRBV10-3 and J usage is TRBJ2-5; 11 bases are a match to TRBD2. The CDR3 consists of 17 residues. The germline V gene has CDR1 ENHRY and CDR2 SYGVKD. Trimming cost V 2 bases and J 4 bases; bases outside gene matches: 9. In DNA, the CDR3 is TGTGCCATCAGTGAGAGGGCTAGCGGGAGGATATCAGAGACCCAGTACTTC. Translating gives CAISERASGRISETQYF.

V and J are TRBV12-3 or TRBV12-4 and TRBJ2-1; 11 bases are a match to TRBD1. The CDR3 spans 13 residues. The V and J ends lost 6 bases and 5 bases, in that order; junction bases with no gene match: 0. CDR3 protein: CASRGQGDNEQFF. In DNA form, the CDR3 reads TGTGCCAGCAGGGGACAGGGGGACAATGAGCAGTTCTTC.

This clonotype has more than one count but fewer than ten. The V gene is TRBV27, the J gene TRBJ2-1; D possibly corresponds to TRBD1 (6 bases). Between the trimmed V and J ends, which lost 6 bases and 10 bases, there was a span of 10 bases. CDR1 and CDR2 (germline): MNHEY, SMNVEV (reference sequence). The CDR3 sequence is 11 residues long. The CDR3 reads CASSRGPEQFF. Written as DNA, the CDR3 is TGTGCCAGCAGCAGGGGACCCGAGCAGTTCTTC.

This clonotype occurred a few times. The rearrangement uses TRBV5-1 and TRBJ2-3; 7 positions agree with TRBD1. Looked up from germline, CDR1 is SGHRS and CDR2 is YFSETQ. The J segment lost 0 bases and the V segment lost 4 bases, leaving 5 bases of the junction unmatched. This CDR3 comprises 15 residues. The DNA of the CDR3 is TGCGCCAGCAGCCAGGGACAGTCTAGCACAGATACGCAGTATTTT. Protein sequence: CASSQGQSSTDTQYF.

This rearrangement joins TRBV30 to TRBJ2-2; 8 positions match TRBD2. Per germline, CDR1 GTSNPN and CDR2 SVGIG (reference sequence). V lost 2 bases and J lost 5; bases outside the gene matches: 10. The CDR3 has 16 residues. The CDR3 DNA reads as TGTGCCTGGAGTCTGGGACTAGGGTTGAGAACCGGGGAGCTGTTTTTT. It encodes CAWSLGLGLRTGELFF.

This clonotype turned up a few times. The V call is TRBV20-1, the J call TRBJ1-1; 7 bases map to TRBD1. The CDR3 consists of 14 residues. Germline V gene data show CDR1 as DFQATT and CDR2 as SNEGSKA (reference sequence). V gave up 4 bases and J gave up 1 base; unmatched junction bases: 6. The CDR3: CSATSGQRNTEAFF. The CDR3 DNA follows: TGCAGTGCTACCTCGGGACAGAGGAACACTGAAGCTTTCTTT.

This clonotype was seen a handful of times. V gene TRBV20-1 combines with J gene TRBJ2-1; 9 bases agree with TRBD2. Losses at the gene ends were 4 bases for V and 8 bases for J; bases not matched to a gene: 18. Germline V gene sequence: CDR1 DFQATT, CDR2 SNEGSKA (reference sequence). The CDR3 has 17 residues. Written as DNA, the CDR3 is TGCAGTGCTACGCTAGACCCGGGACTAGCACGAAACGATGAGCAGTTCTTC. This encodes CSATLDPGLARNDEQFF.

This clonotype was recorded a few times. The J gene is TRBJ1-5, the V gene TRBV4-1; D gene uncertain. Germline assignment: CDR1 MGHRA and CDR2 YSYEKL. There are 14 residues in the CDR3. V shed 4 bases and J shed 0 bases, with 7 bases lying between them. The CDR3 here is CASSPKNSNQPQHF. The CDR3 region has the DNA TGCGCCAGCAGCCCAAAGAATAGCAATCAGCCCCAGCATTTT.

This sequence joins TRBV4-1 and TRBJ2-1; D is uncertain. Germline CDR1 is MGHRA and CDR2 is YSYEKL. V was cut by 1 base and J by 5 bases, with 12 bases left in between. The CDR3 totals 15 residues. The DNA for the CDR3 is TGCGCCAGCAGCCAAGTCCCGTATGGAGACAATGAGCAGTTCTTC. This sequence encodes CASSQVPYGDNEQFF.

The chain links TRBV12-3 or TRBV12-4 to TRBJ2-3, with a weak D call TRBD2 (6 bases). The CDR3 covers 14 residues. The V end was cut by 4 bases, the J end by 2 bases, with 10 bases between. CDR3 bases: TGTGCCAGCAGTTCCTCTAGCGTCACAGATACGCAGTATTTT. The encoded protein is CASSSSSVTDTQYF.

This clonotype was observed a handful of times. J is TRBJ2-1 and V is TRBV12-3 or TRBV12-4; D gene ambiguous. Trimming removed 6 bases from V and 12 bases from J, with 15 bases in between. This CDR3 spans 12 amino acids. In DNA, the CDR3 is TGTGCCAGCAGCAACGATAATGACGGGCAGTTCTTC. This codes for CASSNDNDGQFF.

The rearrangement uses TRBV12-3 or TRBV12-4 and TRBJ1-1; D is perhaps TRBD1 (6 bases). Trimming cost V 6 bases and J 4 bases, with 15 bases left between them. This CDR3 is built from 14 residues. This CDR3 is CASSLQGSPTEAFF. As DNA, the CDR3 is TGTGCCAGCAGCCTTCAGGGGAGTCCCACTGAAGCTTTCTTT.

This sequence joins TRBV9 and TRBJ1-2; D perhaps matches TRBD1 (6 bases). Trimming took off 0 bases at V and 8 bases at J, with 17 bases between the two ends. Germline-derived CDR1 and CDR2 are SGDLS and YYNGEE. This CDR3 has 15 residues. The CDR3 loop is CASSVAGQPSYGYTF. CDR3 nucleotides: TGTGCCAGCAGCGTAGCAGGACAGCCCTCTTACGGCTACACCTTC.

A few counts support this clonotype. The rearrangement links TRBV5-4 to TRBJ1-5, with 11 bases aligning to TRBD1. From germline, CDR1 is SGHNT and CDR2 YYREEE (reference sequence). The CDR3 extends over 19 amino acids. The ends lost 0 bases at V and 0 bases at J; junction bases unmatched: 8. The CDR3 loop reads CASSLAPGQGVNSNQPQHF. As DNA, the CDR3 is TGTGCCAGCAGCTTGGCGCCGGGACAGGGGGTTAATAGCAATCAGCCCCAGCATTTT.

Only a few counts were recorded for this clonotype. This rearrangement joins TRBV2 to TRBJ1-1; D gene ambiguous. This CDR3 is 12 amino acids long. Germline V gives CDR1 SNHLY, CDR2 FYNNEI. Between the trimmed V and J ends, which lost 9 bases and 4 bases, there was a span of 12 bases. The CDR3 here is CARDDISTEAFF. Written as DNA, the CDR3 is TGTGCCAGGGATGACATTTCCACTGAAGCTTTCTTT.

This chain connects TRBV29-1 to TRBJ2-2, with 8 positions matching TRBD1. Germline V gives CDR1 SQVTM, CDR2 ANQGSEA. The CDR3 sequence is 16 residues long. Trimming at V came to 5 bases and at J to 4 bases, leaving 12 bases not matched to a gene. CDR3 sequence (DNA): TGCAGCGTTACAGGGGGGAGCGGGTTACCCACCGGGGAGCTGTTTTTT. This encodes CSVTGGSGLPTGELFF.

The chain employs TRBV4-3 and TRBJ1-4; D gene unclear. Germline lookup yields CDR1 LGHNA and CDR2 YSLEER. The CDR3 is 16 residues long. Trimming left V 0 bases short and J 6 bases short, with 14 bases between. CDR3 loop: CASSQDPATPYEKLFF. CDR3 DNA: TGCGCCAGCAGCCAAGATCCTGCCACCCCTTATGAAAAACTGTTTTTT.

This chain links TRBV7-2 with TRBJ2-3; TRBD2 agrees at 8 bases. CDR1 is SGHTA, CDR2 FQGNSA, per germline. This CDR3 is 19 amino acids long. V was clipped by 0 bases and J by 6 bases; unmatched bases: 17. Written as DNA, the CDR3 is TGTGCCAGCAGCTTAGCGGCTCCGGGACTAGGGGGATGGCTGGATACGCAGTATTTT. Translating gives CASSLAAPGLGGWLDTQYF.

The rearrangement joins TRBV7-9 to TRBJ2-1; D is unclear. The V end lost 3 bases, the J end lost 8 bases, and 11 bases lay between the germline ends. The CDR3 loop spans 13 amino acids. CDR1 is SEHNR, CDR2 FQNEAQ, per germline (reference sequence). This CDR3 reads CASSFPLRDEQFF. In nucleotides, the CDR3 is TGTGCCAGCAGCTTCCCGCTACGGGATGAGCAGTTCTTC.

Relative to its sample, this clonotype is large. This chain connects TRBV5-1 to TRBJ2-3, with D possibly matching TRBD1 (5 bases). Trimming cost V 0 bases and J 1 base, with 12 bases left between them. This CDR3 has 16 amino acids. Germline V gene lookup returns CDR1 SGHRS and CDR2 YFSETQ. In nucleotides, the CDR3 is TGCGCCAGCAGCTTGGCCCAGGTGACAGGCACAGATACGCAGTATTTT. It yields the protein CASSLAQVTGTDTQYF.

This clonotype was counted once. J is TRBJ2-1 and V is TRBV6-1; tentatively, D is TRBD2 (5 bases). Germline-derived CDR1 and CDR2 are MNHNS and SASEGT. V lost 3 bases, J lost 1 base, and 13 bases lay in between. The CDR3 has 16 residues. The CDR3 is CASSDVLVLSYNEQFF. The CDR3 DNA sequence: TGTGCCAGCAGTGACGTACTAGTTCTTTCCTACAATGAGCAGTTCTTC.

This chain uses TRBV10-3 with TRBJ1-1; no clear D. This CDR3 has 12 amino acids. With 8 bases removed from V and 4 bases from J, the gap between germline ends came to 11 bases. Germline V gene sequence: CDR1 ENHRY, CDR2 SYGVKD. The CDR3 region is CAIRGGSTEAFF. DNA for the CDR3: TGTGCCATCCGGGGAGGTAGCACTGAAGCTTTCTTT.

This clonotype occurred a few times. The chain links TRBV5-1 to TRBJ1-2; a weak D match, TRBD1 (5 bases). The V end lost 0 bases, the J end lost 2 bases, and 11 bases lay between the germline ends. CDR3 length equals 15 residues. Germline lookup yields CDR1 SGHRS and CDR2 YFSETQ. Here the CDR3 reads CASSLDQQANYGYTF. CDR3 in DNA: TGCGCCAGCAGCTTGGATCAACAGGCGAACTATGGCTACACCTTC.

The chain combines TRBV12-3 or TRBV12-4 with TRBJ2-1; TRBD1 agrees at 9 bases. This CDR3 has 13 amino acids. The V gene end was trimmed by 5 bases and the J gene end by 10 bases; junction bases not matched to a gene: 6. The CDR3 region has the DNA TGTGCCAGCAGTCTGACAGGGGGATGGGAGCAGTTCTTC. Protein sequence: CASSLTGGWEQFF.

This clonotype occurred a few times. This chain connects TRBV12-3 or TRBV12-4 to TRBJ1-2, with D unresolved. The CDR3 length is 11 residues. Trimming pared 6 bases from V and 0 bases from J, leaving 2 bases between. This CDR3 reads CASRTNYGYTF. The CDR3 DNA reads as TGTGCCAGCAGGACTAACTATGGCTACACCTTC.

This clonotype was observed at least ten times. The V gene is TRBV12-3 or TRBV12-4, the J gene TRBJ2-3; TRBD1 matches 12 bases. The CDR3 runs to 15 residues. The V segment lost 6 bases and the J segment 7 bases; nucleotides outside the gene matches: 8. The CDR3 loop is CASSDGTGGGNTQYF. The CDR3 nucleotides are TGTGCCAGCAGCGACGGGACAGGGGGCGGAAATACGCAGTATTTT.

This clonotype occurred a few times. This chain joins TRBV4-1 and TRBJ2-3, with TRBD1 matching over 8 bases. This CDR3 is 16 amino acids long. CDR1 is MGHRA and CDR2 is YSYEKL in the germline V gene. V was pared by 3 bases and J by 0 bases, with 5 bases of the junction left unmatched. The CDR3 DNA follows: TGCGCCAGCAGCCAGACAGGGGTCCCAAGCACAGATACGCAGTATTTT. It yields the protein CASSQTGVPSTDTQYF.

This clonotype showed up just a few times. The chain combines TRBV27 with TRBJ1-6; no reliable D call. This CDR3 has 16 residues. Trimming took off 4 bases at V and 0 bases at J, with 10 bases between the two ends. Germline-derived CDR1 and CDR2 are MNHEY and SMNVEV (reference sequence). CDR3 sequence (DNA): TGTGCCAGCAGTTATAGGATAGGCTCCTATAATTCACCCCTCCACTTT. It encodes CASSYRIGSYNSPLHF.